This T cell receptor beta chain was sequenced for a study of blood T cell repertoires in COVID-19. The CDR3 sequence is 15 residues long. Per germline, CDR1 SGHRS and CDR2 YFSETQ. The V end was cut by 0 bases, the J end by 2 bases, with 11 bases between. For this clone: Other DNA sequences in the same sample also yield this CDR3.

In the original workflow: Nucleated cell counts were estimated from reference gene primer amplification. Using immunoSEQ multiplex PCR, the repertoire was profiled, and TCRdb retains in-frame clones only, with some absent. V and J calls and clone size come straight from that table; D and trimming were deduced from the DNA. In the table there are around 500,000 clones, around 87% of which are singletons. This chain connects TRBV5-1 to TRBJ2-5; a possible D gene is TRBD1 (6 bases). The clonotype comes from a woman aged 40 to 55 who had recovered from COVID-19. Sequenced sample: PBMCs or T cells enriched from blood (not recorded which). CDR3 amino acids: CASSLVTGSQETQYF. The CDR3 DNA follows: TGCGCCAGCAGCTTGGTGACAGGTAGTCAAGAGACCCAGTACTTC. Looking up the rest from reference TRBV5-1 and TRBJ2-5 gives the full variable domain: KAGVTQTPRYLIKTRGQQVTLSCSPISGHRSVSWYQQTPGQGLQFLFEYFSETQRNKGNFPGRFSGRQFSNSRSEMNVSTLELGDSALYLCASSLVTGSQETQYFGPGTRLLVL.